This T cell receptor (beta chain) derives from a study of shared clonotypes between healthy human individuals. The study's findings and limits: Naive subsets typically showed greater estimated richness than memory subsets. The authors expected sequencing depth to affect clonotype sharing among donors.

Comments on this clone: Its antigen is unidentified.

Naive CD8 cells were CD45RO-negative, positively selected for CCR7, excluding terminally differentiated effector memory CD45RA+ cells. Every donor was a Caucasian adult from Nashville, Tennessee. The CDR3 spans 13 residues. Germline CDR1 reads PRHDT; CDR2 reads FYEKMQ (reference sequence). V trimming: 7 bases; J trimming: 9 bases; junction bases outside the gene matches: 5. Produced via immunoSEQ multiplex PCR; TCRdb's table is partial and in-frame only. The data show more than 600,000 clones, 92% seen once. This sequence originates from a man aged 25-45 years in good health. Input material: naive CD8+ T cells sorted from blood. The V call is TRBV13, the J call TRBJ2-1; 11 nucleotides agree with TRBD2. The CDR3 protein is CASTRLAGFEQFF. DNA for the CDR3: TGTGCCAGCACCCGACTAGCGGGATTTGAGCAGTTCTTC.